The 5 T cell receptor beta chains below were found in one sample sequenced in a study of T cells after yellow fever vaccination. TCRdb ran MiXCR on the 5' RACE reads and lists one entry per CDR3 protein. This table holds about 180,000 distinct CDR3 sequences, approximately 6.2% found once. The source was CD4+ T cells sorted from PBMCs, collected on the day of the first yellow fever vaccination. These receptors all stem from a man aged 18 to 29 who received the YFV17D yellow fever vaccine.

In this sample, this clonotype turned up many times. The V call is TRBV6-2 or TRBV6-3, the J call TRBJ2-5; D remains unclear. Germline CDR1 MNHEY, CDR2 SVGEGT. Between the trimmed V and J ends, which lost 4 bases and 5 bases, there was a span of 2 bases. This CDR3 comprises 10 residues. The CDR3 DNA sequence: TGTGCCAGCAGTTCCGAGACCCAGTACTTC. The encoded protein is CASSSETQYF.

V is TRBV5-1 and J is TRBJ1-4; the D gene is possibly TRBD1 (5 bases). The germline CDR1 and CDR2 sequences are SGHRS and YFSETQ. The CDR3 is made up of 13 amino acids. The V end lost 0 bases, the J end lost 10 bases, and 10 bases lay between the germline ends. The CDR3 nucleotides are TGCGCCAGCAGCTTGGAGCAGGGAGGAAAACTGTTTTTT. Translated: CASSLEQGGKLFF.

This clonotype was observed at least ten times. The chain employs TRBV7-2 and TRBJ2-3, with no clear D. The V end was cut by 2 bases, the J end by 6 bases, with 15 bases between. CDR1 is SGHTA and CDR2 is FQGNSA in the germline V gene. This CDR3 is built from 15 residues. The CDR3 region has the DNA TGTGCCAGCAGCTTAACACACATCCTAGGGGATACGCAGTATTTT. Encoded protein: CASSLTHILGDTQYF.

This clonotype was detected many times. This chain uses TRBV3-1 with TRBJ2-1; D perhaps matches TRBD1 (5 bases). V was pared by 1 base and J by 3 bases, with 7 bases between. The germline V gene has CDR1 LGHDT and CDR2 YNNKEL (reference sequence). The CDR3 extends over 14 amino acids. CDR3 loop: CASSQGGSYNEQFF. CDR3 nucleotides: TGTGCCAGCAGCCAAGGGGGCAGCTACAATGAGCAGTTCTTC.

This clonotype was found many times. The chain uses TRBV3-1 and TRBJ2-5; D is possibly TRBD2 (6 bases). Germline-derived CDR1 and CDR2 are LGHDT and YNNKEL (reference sequence). This CDR3 is built from 13 residues. Trimming shortened V by 8 bases and J by 5 bases, and 15 bases separated the two germline ends. The CDR3, as DNA: TGTGCCAGCCAAGGAGGGGAGAGGGAGACCCAGTACTTC. Protein sequence: CASQGGERETQYF.